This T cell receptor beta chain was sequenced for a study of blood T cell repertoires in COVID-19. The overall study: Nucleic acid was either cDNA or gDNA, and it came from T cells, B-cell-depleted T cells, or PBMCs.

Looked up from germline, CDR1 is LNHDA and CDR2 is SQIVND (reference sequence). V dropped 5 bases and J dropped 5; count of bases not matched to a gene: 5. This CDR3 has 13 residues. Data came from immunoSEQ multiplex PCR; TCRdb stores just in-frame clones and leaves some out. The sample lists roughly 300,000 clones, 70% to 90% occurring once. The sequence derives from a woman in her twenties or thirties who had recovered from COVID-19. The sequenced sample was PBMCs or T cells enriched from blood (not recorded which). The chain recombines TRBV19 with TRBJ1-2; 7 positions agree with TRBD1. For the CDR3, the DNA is TGTGCCAGTAGTGCGTCGACAGGGTATGGCTACACCTTC. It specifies CASSASTGYGYTF.